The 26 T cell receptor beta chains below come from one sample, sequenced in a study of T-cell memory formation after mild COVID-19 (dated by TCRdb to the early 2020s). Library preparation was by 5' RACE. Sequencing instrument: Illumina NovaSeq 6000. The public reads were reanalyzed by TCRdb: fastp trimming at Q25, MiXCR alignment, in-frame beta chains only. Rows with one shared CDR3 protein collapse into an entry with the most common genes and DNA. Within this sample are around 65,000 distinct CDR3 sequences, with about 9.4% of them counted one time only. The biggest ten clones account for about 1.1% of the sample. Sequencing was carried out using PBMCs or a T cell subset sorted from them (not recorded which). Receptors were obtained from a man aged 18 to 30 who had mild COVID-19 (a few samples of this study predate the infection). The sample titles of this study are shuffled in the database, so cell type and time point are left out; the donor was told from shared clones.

The CDR3 DNA is TGTGCCATAGCGCCCTCAGGGTTTGCTGAAGCTTTCTTT. Protein sequence: CAIAPSGFAEAFF. V and J are TRBV6-6 and TRBJ1-1; D is perhaps TRBD1 (5 bases). From germline, CDR1 is MNHNY and CDR2 SVGAGI (reference sequence). The CDR3 loop spans 13 amino acids. V lost 10 bases and J lost 6, with 18 bases in between.

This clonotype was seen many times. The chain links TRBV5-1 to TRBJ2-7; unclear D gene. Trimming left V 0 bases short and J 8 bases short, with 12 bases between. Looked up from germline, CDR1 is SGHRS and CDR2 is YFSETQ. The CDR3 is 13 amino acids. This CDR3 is CASSLAPRSKQYF. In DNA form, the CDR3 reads TGCGCCAGCAGCTTGGCCCCCAGGTCAAAGCAGTACTTC. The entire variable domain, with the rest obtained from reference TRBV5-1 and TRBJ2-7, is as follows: KAGVTQTPRYLIKTRGQQVTLSCSPISGHRSVSWYQQTPGQGLQFLFEYFSETQRNKGNFPGRFSGRQFSNSRSEMNVSTLELGDSALYLCASSLAPRSKQYFGPGTRLTVT.

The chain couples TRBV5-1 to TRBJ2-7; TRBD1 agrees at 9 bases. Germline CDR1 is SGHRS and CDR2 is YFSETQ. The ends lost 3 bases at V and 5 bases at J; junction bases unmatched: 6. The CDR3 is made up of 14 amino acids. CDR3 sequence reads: CASSSGQGVNEQYF. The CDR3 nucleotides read TGCGCCAGCAGCTCGGGACAGGGAGTCAACGAGCAGTACTTC.

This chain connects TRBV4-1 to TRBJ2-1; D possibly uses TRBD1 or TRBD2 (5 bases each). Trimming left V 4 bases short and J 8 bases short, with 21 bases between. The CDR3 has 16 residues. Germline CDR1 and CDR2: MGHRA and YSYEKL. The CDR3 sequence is CASSLTVVGEFYEQFF. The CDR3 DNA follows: TGCGCCAGCAGCCTCACCGTGGTGGGGGAGTTCTATGAGCAGTTCTTC.

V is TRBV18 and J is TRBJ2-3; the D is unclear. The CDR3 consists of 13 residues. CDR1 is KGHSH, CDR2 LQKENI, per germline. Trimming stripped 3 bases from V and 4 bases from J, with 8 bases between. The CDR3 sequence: CASSPSGSDTQYF. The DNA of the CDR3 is TGTGCCAGCTCACCGTCAGGATCAGATACGCAGTATTTT.

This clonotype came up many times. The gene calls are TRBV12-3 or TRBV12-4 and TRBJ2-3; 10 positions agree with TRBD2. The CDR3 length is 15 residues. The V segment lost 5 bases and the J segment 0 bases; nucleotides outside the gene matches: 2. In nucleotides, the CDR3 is TGTGCCAGCAGTCTGACTAGCGGGAGCACAGATACGCAGTATTTT. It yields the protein CASSLTSGSTDTQYF.

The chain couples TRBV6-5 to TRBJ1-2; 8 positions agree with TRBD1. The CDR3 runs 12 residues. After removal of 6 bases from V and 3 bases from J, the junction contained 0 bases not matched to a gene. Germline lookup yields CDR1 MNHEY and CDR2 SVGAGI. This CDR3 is CASRGQDYGYTF. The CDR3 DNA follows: TGTGCCAGCAGGGGACAGGACTATGGCTACACCTTC.

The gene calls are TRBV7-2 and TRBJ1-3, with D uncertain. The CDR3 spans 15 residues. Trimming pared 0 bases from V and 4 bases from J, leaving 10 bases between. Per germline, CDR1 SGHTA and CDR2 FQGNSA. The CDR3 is CASSLASHTGNTIYF. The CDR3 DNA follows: TGTGCCAGCAGCTTAGCCTCGCATACCGGAAACACCATATATTTT. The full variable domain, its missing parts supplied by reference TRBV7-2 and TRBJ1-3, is GAGVSQSPSNKVTEKGKDVELRCDPISGHTALYWYRQSLGQGLEFLIYFQGNSAPDKSGLPSDRFSAERTGGSVSTLTIQRTQQEDSAVYLCASSLASHTGNTIYFGEGSWLTVV.

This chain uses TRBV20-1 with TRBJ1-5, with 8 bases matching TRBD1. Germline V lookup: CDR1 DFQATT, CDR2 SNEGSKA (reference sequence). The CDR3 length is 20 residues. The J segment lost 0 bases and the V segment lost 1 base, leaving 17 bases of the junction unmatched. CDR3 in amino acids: CSARVLRRTGMSPSNQPQHF. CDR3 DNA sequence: TGCAGTGCTAGAGTCCTCAGGAGGACAGGGATGTCCCCTAGCAATCAGCCCCAGCATTTT.

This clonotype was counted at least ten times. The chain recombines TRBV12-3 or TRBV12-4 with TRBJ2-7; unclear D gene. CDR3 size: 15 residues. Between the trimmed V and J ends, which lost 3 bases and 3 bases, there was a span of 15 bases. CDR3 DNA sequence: TGTGCCAGCAGTTTTTGGGGTAGAACGATCTACGAGCAGTACTTC. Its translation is CASSFWGRTIYEQYF.

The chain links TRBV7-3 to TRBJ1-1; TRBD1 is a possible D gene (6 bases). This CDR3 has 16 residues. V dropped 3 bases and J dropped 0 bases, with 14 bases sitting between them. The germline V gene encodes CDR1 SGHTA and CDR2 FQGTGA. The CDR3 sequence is CASSFRDNLVNTEAFF. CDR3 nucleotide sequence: TGTGCCAGCAGCTTCAGGGACAACCTGGTGAACACTGAAGCTTTCTTT.

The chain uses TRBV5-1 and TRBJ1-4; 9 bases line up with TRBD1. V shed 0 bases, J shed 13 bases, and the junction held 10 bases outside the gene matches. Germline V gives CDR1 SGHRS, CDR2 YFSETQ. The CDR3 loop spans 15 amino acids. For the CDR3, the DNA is TGCGCCAGCAGCTTGGGACAGGGGGGCTCCTGGGGACTGTTTTTT. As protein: CASSLGQGGSWGLFF.

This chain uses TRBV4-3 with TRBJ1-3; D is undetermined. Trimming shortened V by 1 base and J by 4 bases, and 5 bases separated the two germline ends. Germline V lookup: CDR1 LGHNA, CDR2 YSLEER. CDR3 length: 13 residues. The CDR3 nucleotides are TGCGCCAGCAGCCAAGGCAGGGGAAACACCATATATTTT. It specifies CASSQGRGNTIYF.

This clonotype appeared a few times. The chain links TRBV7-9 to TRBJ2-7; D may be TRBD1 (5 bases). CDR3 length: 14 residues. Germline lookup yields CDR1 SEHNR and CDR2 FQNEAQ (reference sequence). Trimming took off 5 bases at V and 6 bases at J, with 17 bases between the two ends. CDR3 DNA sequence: TGTGCCAGCAGCCTACTTCCTGACAGCTTCGAGCAGTACTTC. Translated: CASSLLPDSFEQYF. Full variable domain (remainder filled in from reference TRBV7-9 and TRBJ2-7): DTGVSQNPRHKITKRGQNVTFRCDPISEHNRLYWYRQTLGQGPEFLTYFQNEAQLEKSRLLSDRFSAERPKGSFSTLEIQRTEQGDSAMYLCASSLLPDSFEQYFGPGTRLTVT.

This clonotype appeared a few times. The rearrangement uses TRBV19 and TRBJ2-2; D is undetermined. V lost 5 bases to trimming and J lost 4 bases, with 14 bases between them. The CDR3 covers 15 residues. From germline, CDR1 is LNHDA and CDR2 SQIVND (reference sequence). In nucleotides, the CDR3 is TGTGCCAGTAGTCTCCACAGCAAACCCACCGGGGAGCTGTTTTTT. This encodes CASSLHSKPTGELFF.

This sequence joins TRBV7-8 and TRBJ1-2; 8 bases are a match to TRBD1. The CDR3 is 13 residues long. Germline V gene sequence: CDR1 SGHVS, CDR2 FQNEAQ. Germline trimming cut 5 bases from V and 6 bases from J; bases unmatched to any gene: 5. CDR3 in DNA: TGTGCCAGCAGCCGCGGACAGGGCGATGGCTACACCTTC. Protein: CASSRGQGDGYTF.

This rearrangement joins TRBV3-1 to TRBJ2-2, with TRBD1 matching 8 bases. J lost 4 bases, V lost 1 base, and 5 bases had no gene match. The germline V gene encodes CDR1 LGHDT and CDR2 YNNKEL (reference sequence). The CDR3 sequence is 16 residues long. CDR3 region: CASSQGPGGRTGELFF. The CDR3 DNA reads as TGTGCCAGCAGCCAAGGTCCAGGGGGCCGCACCGGGGAGCTGTTTTTT.

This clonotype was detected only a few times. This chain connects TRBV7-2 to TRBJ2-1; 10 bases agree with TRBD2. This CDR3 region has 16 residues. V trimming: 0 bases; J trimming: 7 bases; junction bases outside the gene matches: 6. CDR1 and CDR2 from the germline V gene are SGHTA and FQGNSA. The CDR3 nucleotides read TGTGCCAGCAGCTTAGCTAGCGGGGGGCGTTGGAATGAGCAGTTCTTC. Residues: CASSLASGGRWNEQFF.

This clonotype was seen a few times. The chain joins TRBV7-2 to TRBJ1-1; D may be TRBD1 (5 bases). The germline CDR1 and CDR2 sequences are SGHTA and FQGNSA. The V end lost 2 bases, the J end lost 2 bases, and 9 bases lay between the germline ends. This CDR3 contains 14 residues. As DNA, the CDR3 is TGTGCCAGCAGCTTATCGACAGCCAACACTGAAGCTTTCTTT. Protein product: CASSLSTANTEAFF.

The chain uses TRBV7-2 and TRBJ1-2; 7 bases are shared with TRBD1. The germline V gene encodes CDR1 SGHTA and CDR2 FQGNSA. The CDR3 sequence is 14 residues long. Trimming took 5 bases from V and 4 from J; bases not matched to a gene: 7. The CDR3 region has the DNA TGTGCCAGCAGCCCGATCCGGGACAGCTATGGCTACACCTTC. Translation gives CASSPIRDSYGYTF.

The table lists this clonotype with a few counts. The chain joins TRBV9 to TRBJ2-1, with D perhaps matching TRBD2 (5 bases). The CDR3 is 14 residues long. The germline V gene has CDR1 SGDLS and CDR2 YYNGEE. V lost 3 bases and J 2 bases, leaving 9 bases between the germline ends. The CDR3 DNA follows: TGTGCCAGCAGCGCCGACGGGGCCTACAATGAGCAGTTCTTC. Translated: CASSADGAYNEQFF.

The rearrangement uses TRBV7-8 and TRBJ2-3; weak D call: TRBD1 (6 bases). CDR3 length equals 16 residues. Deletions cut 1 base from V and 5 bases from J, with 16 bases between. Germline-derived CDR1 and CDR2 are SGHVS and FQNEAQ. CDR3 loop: CASSLVSALGGDTQYF. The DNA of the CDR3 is TGTGCCAGCAGCTTAGTTAGCGCCTTAGGGGGAGATACGCAGTATTTT.

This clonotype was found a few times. The CDR3 nucleotides are TGCAGTGCTAGAGGAGGGACTAGCGGGGGAAATGAGCAGTTCTTC. Its translation: CSARGGTSGGNEQFF. The chain links TRBV20-1 to TRBJ2-1; the match to TRBD2 covers 14 bases. After removal of 1 base from V and 7 bases from J, the junction contained 3 bases not matched to a gene. The V gene's germline CDR1 is DFQATT and CDR2 SNEGSKA (reference sequence). This CDR3 has 15 amino acids.

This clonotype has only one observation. The CDR3 region is CSASLLKHSYYEQYF. The CDR3 DNA reads as TGCAGTGCTAGCCTACTGAAGCATAGCTACTACGAGCAGTACTTC. The gene calls are TRBV20-1 and TRBJ2-7; D is unclear. Germline CDR1 is DFQATT and CDR2 is SNEGSKA (reference sequence). V gave up 3 bases and J gave up 3 bases, with 18 bases separating them. This CDR3 comprises 15 residues.

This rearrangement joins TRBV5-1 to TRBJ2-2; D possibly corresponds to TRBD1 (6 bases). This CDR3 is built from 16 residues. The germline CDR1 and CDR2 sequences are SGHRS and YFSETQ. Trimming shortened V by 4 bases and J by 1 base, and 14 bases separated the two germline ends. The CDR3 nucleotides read TGCGCCAGCAGCCAATCCGGGACACAGAACACCGGGGAGCTGTTTTTT. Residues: CASSQSGTQNTGELFF.

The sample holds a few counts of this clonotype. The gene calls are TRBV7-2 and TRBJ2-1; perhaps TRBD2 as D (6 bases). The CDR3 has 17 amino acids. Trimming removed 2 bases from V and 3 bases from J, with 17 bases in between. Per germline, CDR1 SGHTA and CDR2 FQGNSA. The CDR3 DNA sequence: TGTGCCAGCAGCTTATCATTTTCCCTGACTAGCTACAATGAGCAGTTCTTC. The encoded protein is CASSLSFSLTSYNEQFF.